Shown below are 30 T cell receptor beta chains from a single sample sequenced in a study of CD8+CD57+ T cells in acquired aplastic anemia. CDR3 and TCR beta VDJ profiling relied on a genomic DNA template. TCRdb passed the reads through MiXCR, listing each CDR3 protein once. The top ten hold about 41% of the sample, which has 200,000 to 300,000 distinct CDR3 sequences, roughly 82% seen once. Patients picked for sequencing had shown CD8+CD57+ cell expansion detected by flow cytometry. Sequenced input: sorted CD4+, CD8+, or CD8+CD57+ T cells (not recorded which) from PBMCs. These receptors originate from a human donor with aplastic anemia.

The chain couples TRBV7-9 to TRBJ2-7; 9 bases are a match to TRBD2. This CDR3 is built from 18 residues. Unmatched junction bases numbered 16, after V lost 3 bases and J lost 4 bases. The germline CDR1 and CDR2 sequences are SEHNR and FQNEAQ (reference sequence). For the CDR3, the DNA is TGTGCCAGCAGCTTTCAACGAAGCGGGGGGAGCCATGAGTACGAGCAGTACGTC. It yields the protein CASSFQRSGGSHEYEQYV.

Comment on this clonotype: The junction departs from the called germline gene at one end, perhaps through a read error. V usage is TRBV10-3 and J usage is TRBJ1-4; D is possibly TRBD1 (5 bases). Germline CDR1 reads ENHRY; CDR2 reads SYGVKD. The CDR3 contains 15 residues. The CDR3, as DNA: TGTGCCAGCAGTGAGTCCAAGGGGAGAACAGCCCCAGTGTTTTTT. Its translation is CASSESKGRTAPVFF.

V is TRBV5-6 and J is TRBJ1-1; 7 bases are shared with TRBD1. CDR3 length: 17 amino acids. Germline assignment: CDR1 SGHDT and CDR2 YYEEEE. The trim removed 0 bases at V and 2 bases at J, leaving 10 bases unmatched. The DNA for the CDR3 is TGTGCCAGCAGCTTGGAGAGGCGACAGGGAGGAAACACTGAAGCTTTCTTT. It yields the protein CASSLERRQGGNTEAFF.

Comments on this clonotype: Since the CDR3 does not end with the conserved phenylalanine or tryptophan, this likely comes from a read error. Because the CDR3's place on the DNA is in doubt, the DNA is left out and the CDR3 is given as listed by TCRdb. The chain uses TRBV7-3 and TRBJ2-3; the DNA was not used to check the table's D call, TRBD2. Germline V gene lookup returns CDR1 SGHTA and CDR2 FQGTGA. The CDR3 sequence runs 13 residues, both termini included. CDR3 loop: CASSARLAGEHKQ.

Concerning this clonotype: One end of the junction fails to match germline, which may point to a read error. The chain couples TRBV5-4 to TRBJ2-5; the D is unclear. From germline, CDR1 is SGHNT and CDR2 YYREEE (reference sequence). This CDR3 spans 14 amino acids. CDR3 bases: TGTGCCACCAGCAGTGCCACCAGCCAAGAGACCCAGTACTTC. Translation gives CATSSATSQETQYF.

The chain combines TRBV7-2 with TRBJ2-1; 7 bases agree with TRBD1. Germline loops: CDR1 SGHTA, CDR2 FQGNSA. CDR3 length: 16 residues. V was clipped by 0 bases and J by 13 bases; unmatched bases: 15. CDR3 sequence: CASSLALTGNIEAQFF. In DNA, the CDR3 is TGTGCCAGCAGCTTAGCGCTGACAGGGAACATTGAAGCTCAGTTCTTC.

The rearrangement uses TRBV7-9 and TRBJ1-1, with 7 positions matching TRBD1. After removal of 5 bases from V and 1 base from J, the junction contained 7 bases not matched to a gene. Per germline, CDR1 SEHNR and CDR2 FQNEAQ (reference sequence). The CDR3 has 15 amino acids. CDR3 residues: CASSLAGGENTEAFF. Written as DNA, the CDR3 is TGTGCCAGCAGCCTTGCAGGGGGAGAGAACACTGAAGCTTTCTTT.

The CDR3 is CSAPRFQEQYF. The CDR3 DNA reads TGCAGTGCGCCCCGCTTTCAAGAGCAGTACTTC. This chain uses TRBV20-1 with TRBJ2-7; D is undetermined. The CDR3 has 11 residues. V gave up 6 bases and J gave up 7 bases, with 13 bases separating them. Germline V CDR1 and CDR2: DFQATT, SNEGSKA (reference sequence).

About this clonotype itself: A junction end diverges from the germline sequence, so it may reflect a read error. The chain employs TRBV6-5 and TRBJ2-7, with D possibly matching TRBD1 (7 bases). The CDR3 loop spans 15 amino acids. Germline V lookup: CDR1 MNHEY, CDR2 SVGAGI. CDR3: CASSPATGEDYEQHF. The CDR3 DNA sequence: TGTGCCAGCAGTCCGGCCACAGGGGAGGACTACGAGCAGCACTTC.

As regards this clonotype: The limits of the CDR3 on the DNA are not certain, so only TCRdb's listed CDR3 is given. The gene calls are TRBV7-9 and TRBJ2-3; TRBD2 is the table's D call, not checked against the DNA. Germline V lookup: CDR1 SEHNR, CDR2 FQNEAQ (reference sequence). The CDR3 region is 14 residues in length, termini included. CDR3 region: CASSLEAGFGPGNF.

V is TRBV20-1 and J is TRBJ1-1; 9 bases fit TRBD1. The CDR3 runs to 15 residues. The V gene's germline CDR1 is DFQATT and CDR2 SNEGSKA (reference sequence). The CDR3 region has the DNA TGCAGCGCACGGACAGGGGAATATTCACCCCTTGAAGCTTTCTTT. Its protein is CSARTGEYSPLEAFF.

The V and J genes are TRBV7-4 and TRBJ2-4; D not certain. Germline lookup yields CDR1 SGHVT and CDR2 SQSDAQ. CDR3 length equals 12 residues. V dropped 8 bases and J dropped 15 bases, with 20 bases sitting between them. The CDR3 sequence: CASGVAANMPYF. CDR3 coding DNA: TGTGCCAGCGGAGTTGCTGCGAACATGCCGTACTTC.

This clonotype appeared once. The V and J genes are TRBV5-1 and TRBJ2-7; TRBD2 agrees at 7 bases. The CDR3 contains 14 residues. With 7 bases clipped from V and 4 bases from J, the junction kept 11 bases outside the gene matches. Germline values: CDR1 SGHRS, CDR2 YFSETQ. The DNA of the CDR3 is TGCGCCAGCGTATCGGGACTGGGAGGGTACGAGCAGTACGTC. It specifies CASVSGLGGYEQYV.

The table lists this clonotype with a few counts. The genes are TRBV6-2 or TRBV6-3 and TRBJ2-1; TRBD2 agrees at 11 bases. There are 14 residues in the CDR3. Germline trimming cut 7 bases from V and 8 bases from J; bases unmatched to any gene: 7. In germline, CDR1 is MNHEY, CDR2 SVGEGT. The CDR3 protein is CASNTSGSRDEQFF. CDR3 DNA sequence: TGTGCCAGCAACACTAGCGGGAGTAGGGATGAGCAGTTCTTC.

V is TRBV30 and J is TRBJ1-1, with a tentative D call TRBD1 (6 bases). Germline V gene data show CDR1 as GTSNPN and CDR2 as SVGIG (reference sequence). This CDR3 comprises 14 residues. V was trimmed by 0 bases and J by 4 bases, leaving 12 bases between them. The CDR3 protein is CAWSVPGGLTEAFF. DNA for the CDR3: TGTGCCTGGAGTGTACCGGGGGGGCTCACTGAAGCTTTCTTT. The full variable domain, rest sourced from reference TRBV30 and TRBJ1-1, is SQTIHQWPATLVQPVGSPLSLECTVEGTSNPNLYWYRQAAGRGLQLLFYSVGIGQISSEVPQNLSASRPQDRQFILSSKKLLLSDSGFYLCAWSVPGGLTEAFFGQGTRLTVV.

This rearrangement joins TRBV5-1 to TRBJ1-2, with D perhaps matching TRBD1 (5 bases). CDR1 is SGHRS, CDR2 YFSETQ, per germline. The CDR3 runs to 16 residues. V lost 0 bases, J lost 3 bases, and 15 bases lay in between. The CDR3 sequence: CASSLGDLLWDYGYTF. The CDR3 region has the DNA TGCGCCAGCAGCTTGGGGGACCTGCTATGGGACTATGGCTACACCTTC.

The CDR3 loop is CASSPWSGGDHNEQFF. The CDR3 coding sequence is TGTGCCAGCAGCCCCTGGTCGGGGGGCGACCACAATGAGCAGTTCTTC. V and J are TRBV5-5 and TRBJ2-1; D may be TRBD2 (7 bases). Trimming removed 4 bases at V and 5 bases at J, with 19 bases between. This CDR3 comprises 16 residues. Germline CDR1 is SGHKS and CDR2 is YYEKEE (reference sequence).

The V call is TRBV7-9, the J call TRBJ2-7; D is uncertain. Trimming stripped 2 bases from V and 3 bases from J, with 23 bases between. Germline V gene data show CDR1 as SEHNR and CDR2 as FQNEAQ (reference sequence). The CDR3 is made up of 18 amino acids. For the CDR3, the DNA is TGTGCCAGCAGCTTACATCCAACCTACGCGCAGTACTTCTACGAGCAGTACGTC. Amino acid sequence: CASSLHPTYAQYFYEQYV.

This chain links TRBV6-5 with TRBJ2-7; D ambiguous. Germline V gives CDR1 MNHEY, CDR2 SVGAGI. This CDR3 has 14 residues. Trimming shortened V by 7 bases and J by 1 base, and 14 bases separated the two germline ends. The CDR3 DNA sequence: TGTGCCAGCAAGTTCACAGCCCTTTCCTACGAGCAGTACGTC. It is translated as CASKFTALSYEQYV.

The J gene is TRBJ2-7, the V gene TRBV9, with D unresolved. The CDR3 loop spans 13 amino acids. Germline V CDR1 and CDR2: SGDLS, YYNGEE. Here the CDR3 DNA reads TGTGCCAGCAGCGTAGAAGTTAATACTCCTTATGGCGTC. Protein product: CASSVEVNTPYGV.

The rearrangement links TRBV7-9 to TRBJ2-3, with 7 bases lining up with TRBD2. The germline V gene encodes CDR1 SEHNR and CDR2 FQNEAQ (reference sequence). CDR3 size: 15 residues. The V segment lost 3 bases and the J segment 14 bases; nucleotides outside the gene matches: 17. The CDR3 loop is CASSFTSAMSGSSYF. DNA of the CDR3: TGTGCCAGCAGCTTTACTAGCGCAATGAGCGGTTCTTCGTATTTT.

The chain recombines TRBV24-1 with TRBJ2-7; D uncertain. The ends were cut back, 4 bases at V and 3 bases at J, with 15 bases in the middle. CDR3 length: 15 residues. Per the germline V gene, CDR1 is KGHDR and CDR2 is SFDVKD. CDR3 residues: CATSELDPALYEQYF. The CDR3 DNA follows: TGTGCCACCAGTGAGCTAGACCCCGCTCTCTACGAGCAGTACTTC.

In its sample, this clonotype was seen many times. This CDR3 is CASSLGQGISDEQYF. The CDR3 nucleotides are TGCGCCAGCAGCCTCGGACAGGGGATAAGCGACGAGCAGTACTTC. The chain joins TRBV5-1 to TRBJ2-7; 9 bases are shared with TRBD1. The ends lost 4 bases at V and 5 bases at J; junction bases unmatched: 10. The CDR3 runs 15 residues. Germline V gene data show CDR1 as SGHRS and CDR2 as YFSETQ.

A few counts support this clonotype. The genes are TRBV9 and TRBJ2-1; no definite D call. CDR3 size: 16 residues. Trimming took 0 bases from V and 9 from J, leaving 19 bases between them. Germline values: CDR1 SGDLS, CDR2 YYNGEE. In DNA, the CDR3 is TGTGCCAGCAGCGTAGGGTCAGATACGCAGTACGTTGAGCAGTTCTTC. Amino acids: CASSVGSDTQYVEQFF. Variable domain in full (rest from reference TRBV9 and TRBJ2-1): DSGVTQTPKHLITATGQRVTLRCSPRSGDLSVYWYQQSLDQGLQFLIQYYNGEERAKGNILERFSAQQFPDLHSELNLSSLELGDSALYFCASSVGSDTQYVEQFFGPGTRLTVL.

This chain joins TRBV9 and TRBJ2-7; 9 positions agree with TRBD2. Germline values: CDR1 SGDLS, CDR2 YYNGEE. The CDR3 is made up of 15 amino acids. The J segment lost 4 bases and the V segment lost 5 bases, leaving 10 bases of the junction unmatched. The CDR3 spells CASSGEAGGGYEQYF. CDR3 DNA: TGTGCCAGCAGTGGTGAAGCGGGGGGCGGTTACGAGCAGTACTTC. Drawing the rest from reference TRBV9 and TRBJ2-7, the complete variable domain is DSGVTQTPKHLITATGQRVTLRCSPRSGDLSVYWYQQSLDQGLQFLIQYYNGEERAKGNILERFSAQQFPDLHSELNLSSLELGDSALYFCASSGEAGGGYEQYFGPGTRLTVT.

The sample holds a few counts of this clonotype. This CDR3 reads CASSVRSGGLGNTQYF. Written as DNA, the CDR3 is TGTGCCAGCAGCGTAAGAAGCGGGGGGTTAGGGAATACGCAGTATTTT. The chain has TRBV13 and TRBJ2-3; 9 positions match TRBD2. V shed 5 bases and J 7 bases; nucleotides not matched to a gene: 13. Germline V gene sequence: CDR1 PRHDT, CDR2 FYEKMQ (reference sequence). CDR3 length: 16 residues.

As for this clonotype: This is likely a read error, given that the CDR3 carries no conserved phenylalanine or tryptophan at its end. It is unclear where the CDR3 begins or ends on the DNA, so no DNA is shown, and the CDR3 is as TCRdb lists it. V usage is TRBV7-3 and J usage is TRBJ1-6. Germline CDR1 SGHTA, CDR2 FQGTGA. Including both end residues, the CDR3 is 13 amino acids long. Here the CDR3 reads CASSAGSGAPVHL.

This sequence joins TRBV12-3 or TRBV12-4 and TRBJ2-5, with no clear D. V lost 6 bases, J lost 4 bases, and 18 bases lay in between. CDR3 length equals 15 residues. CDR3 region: CASSFTDNVGETQYF. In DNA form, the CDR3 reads TGTGCCAGCAGCTTTACCGACAATGTGGGAGAGACCCAGTACTTC.

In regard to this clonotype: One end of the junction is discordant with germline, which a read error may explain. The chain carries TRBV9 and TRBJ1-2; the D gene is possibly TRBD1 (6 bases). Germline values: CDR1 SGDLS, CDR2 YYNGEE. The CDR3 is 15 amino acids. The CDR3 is CASGVTGGIDYGYTF. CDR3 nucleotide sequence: TGTGCCAGCGGCGTGACTGGGGGCATTGACTATGGCTACACCTTC.

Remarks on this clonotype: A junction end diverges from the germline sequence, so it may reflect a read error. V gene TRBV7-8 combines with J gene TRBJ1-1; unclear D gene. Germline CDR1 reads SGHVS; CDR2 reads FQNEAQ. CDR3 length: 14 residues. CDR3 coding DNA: TGTGCCAGCAGCTTACCGGGAGGGCGCGATACGGCTTATTTT. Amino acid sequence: CASSLPGGRDTAYF.